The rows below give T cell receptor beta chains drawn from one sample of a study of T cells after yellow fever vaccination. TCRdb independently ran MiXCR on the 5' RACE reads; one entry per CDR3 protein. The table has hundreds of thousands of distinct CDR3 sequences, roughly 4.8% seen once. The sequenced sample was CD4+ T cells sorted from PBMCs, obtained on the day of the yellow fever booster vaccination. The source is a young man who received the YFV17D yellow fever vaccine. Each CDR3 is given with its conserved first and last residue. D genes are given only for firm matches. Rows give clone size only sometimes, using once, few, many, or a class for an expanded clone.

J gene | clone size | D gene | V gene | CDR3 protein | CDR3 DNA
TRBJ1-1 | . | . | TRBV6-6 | CASSSHAGNTEAFF | TGTGCCAGCAGTTCCCATGCAGGGAACACTGAAGCTTTCTTT
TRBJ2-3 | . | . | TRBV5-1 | CASRPPIEGTTDTQYF | TGCGCCAGCAGACCCCCGATCGAGGGGACCACAGATACGCAGTATTTT
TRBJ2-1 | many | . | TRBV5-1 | CASSLDGTYNEQFF | TGCGCCAGCAGCTTGGACGGGACCTACAATGAGCAGTTCTTC
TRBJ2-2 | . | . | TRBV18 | CASSPVSRTGELFF | TGTGCCAGCTCACCAGTCTCGCGAACCGGGGAGCTGTTTTTT
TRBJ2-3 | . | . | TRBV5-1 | CASSLDSPGDTQYF | TGCGCCAGCAGCTTGGACAGTCCAGGAGATACGCAGTATTTT
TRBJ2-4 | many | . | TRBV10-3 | CAISAGDRAKNIQYF | TGTGCCATCAGTGCGGGCGATCGTGCCAAAAACATTCAGTACTTC
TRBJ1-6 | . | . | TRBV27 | CASSFWTDSPLHF | TGTGCCAGCAGTTTCTGGACGGATTCACCCCTCCACTTT
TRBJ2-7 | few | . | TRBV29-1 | CSVALVGAREQYF | TGCAGCGTTGCCCTGGTGGGGGCTCGCGAGCAGTACTTC
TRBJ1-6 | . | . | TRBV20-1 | CSARAGASPLHF | TGCAGTGCTAGGGCGGGGGCCTCACCCCTCCACTTT
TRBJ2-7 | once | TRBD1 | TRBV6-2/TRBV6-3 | CASSYGEQGVSYEQYF | TGTGCCAGCAGTTACGGCGAGCAGGGGGTTTCGTACGAGCAGTACTTC
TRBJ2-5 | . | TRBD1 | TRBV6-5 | CASRNRGQETQYF | TGTGCCAGCAGGAACAGGGGTCAAGAGACCCAGTACTTC
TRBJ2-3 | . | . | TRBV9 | CASSVGGRTDTQYF | TGTGCCAGCTCTGTGGGGGGGCGTACAGATACGCAGTATTTT
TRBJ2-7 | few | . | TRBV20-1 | CSARGPGASYEQYF | TGCAGTGCTAGAGGGCCCGGCGCTTCCTACGAGCAGTACTTC
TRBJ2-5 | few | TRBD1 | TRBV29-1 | CSVNDQDRAQETQYF | TGCAGCGTCAATGACCAGGACAGGGCCCAAGAGACCCAGTACTTC
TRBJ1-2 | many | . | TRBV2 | CASGARSYGYTF | TGTGCCAGCGGGGCACGTAGCTATGGCTACACCTTC
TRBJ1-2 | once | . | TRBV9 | CASSVLSWSGYTF | TGTGCCAGCAGCGTATTGTCATGGAGTGGCTACACCTTC
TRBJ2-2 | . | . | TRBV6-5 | CASSSLRRNTGELFF | TGTGCCAGCAGTAGTCTTCGCAGGAACACCGGGGAGCTGTTTTTT